The T cell receptor (beta chain) under discussion was sequenced for a study of T-cell reconstitution after alpha-beta-depleted transplantation in children. V shed 5 bases and J shed 1 base, with 13 bases lying between them. Germline CDR1 is SGHVS and CDR2 is FQNEAQ. CDR3 length: 15 amino acids. Unique molecular identifiers were incorporated during preparation of the TCRbeta library. TCRdb recomputed calls from the PCR reads with MiXCR, one row per CDR3 protein. In the table there are approximately 400,000 distinct CDR3 sequences, about 17% of which are singletons. This clonotype was detected only a few times.

This material consisted of PBMCs, mostly from graft donor cells, taken 360 days after TCRalphabeta/CD19-depleted stem cell transplant. The clonotype originates from a boy younger than two who had a stem cell transplant for Wiskott-Aldrich syndrome, so the T cells may come from the graft donor. J is TRBJ2-3 and V is TRBV7-8; D is ambiguous. The CDR3 DNA reads TGTGCCAGCAGCCACCCTCTAATGGGCACAGATACGCAGTATTTT. As protein: CASSHPLMGTDTQYF. The whole variable domain, remainder taken from reference TRBV7-8 and TRBJ2-3, is GAGVSQSPRYKVAKRGQDVALRCDPISGHVSLFWYQQALGQGPEFLTYFQNEAQLDKSGLPSDRFFAERPEGSVSTLKIQRTQQEDSAVYLCASSHPLMGTDTQYFGPGTRLTVL.